The text below deals with one T cell receptor (beta chain). Its antigen remains unknown. This specimen comes from a study of vaccination effects on CD4 cells after COVID-19. Study-wide context: Samples that were drawn after vaccination came a median of 72 days after the second dose.

The CDR3 runs to 12 residues. Germline loops: CDR1 MNHEY, CDR2 SVGAGI. V shed 7 bases and J shed 8 bases, with 14 bases lying between them. The assay was immunoSEQ multiplex PCR, and TCRdb's table has in-frame clones only and misses some. The sample shows some 15,000 clones, about three quarters of them seen only once. ViraFEST assay sequencing came after antigen-specific CD4+ T cells were expanded with viral peptide pools. Cells that had been cultured for 10 days were the source of isolated CD4+ T cells. Participants received two doses of either the BNT162b2 or mRNA-1273 vaccine. This chain uses TRBV6-5 with TRBJ1-2; a weak D match, TRBD1 (6 bases). The receptor comes from a human donor who received a COVID-19 vaccine. The specimen comprised CD4+ T cells from PBMCs cultured with HCoV-NL63 spike peptides, sampled after COVID-19 vaccination. Written as DNA, the CDR3 is TGTGCCAGCAAGTCGGGGGGCAGGGGCTACACCTTC. Its protein is CASKSGGRGYTF.